Presented here are 6 T cell receptor beta chains from one specimen sequenced in a study of blood T cells in healthy people across ages. A sample-barcoded 5' primer and a J-beta primer mix were used in a second PCR of roughly 7 to 11 cycles. TCRdb reprocessed the 5' RACE reads with MiXCR, giving one entry per CDR3 protein. The sample records about 1.8 million distinct CDR3 sequences, less than 50% being singletons. Material: blood. All receptors derive from a woman aged 40 to 50 in good health.

This chain connects TRBV7-2 to TRBJ2-1; the match to TRBD1 covers 7 bases. The trim removed 2 bases at V and 7 bases at J, leaving 8 bases unmatched. CDR3 length equals 15 residues. Germline V lookup: CDR1 SGHTA, CDR2 FQGNSA. The CDR3 spells CASSLWVGGGNEQFF. In nucleotides, the CDR3 is TGTGCCAGCAGCTTATGGGTAGGGGGCGGGAATGAGCAGTTCTTC. Looking up the rest from reference TRBV7-2 and TRBJ2-1 gives the full variable domain: GAGVSQSPSNKVTEKGKDVELRCDPISGHTALYWYRQSLGQGLEFLIYFQGNSAPDKSGLPSDRFSAERTGGSVSTLTIQRTQQEDSAVYLCASSLWVGGGNEQFFGPGTRLTVL.

The gene calls are TRBV3-1 and TRBJ2-4; tentative D call: TRBD1 (5 bases). This CDR3 is built from 19 residues. V lost 0 bases and J 4 bases, leaving 22 bases between the germline ends. In germline, CDR1 is LGHDT, CDR2 YNNKEL (reference sequence). CDR3 sequence (DNA): TGTGCCAGCAGCCAAGATCCTCTCAGGGCGGTAATGGAAAAAAACATTCAGTACTTC. Translating gives CASSQDPLRAVMEKNIQYF.

There are a few counts of this clonotype. This chain joins TRBV2 and TRBJ2-7; 7 bases are shared with TRBD1. Germline lookup yields CDR1 SNHLY and CDR2 FYNNEI. V shed 6 bases and J 7 bases; nucleotides not matched to a gene: 12. CDR3 length equals 14 residues. CDR3 region: CASSKFGTAQEQYF. DNA for the CDR3: TGTGCCAGCAGCAAGTTTGGGACAGCTCAAGAGCAGTACTTC.

This clonotype was found once. This chain connects TRBV7-6 to TRBJ2-7; TRBD2 matches 8 bases. Trimming cost V 4 bases and J 4 bases; bases outside gene matches: 9. In germline, CDR1 is SGHVS, CDR2 FNYEAQ. The CDR3 is 15 residues long. This CDR3 is CASSSGTKRGYEQYF. In DNA form, the CDR3 reads TGTGCCAGCAGCTCCGGCACGAAGCGGGGGTACGAGCAGTACTTC.

The sample holds a few counts of this clonotype. V usage is TRBV5-4 and J usage is TRBJ2-7; 9 nucleotides match TRBD1. CDR1 is SGHNT, CDR2 YYREEE, per germline (reference sequence). The CDR3 covers 15 residues. J was trimmed by 6 bases and V by 5 bases; bases with no gene match: 12. CDR3 protein: CASSQPGQGGIEQYF. CDR3 nucleotides: TGTGCCAGCAGTCAGCCGGGACAGGGAGGAATCGAGCAGTACTTC.

Worth noting for this clonotype: A junction boundary mismatches the germline segment, possibly from a read error. The chain uses TRBV4-2 and TRBJ2-1; 9 nucleotides agree with TRBD2. CDR1 is LGHNA, CDR2 YNFKEQ, per germline. CDR3 length equals 14 residues. The CDR3 reads CASRAGGQGNEQFF. The CDR3 DNA reads as TGTGCAAGCAGGGCGGGGGGGCAAGGCAATGAGCAGTTCTTC.